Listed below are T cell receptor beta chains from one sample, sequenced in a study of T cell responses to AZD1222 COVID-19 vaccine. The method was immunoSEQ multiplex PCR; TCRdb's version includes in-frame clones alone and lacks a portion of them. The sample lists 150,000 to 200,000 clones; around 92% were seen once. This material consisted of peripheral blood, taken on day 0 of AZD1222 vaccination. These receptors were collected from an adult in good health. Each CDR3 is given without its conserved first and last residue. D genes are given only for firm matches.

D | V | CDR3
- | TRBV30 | AWSLAGGYT
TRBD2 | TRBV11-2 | ASSLGGVAGGSDTQY
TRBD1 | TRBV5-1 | ASSFIQGAGTEAF
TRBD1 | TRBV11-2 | ASSPWVPGQGTGDEAF
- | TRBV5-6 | ASSLWGQPQH
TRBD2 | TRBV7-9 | ASSSRLAGALYEQY
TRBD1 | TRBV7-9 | ASSLLAGGRYGYA
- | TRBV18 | ASSPPGIRELF
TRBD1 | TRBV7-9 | ASSFIPGGNTGELF
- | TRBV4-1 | ASSPPARSGPTDTQY